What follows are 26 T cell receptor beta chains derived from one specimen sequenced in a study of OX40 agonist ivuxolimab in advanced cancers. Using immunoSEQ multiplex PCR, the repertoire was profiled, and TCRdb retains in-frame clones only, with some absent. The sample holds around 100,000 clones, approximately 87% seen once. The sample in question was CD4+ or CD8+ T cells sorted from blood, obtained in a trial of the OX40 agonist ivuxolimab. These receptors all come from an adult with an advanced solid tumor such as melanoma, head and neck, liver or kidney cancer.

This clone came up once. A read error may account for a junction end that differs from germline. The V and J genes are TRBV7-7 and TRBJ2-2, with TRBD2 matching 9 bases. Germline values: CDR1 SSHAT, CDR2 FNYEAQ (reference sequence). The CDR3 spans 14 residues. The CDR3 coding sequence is TGTGCTAGCAGCTTCCTAGCGGGGACCGGGGAGCTGTTTTTT. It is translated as CASSFLAGTGELFF. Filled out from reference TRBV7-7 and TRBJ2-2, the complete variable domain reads GAGVSQSPRYKVTKRGQDVTLRCDPISSHATLYWYQQALGQGPEFLTYFNYEAQPDKSGLPSDRFSAERPEGSISTLTIQRTEQRDSAMYRCASSFLAGTGELFFGEGSRLTVL.

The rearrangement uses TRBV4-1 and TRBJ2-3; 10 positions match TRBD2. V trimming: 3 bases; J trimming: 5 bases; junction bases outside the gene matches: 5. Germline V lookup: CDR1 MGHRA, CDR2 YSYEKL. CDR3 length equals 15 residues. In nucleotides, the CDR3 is TGCGCCAGCAGCCATGGGCTAGCGGGAGTAGATACGCAGTATTTT. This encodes CASSHGLAGVDTQYF.

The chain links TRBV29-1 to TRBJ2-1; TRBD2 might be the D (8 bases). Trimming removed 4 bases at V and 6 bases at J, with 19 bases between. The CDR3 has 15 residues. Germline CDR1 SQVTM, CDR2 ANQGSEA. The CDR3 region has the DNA TGCAGCGTTGGGGGGGGACAGCGGGAGTTCAATGAGCAGTTCTTC. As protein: CSVGGGQREFNEQFF.

Here the CDR3 reads CASSQGDRGVTDTQYF. CDR3 sequence (DNA): TGCGCCAGCAGCCAGGGGGACAGGGGGGTTACAGATACGCAGTATTTT. The chain recombines TRBV4-1 with TRBJ2-3; 11 nucleotides line up with TRBD1. The V gene end was trimmed by 3 bases and the J gene end by 3 bases; junction bases not matched to a gene: 5. The germline gives CDR1 MGHRA, CDR2 YSYEKL. The CDR3 totals 16 residues.

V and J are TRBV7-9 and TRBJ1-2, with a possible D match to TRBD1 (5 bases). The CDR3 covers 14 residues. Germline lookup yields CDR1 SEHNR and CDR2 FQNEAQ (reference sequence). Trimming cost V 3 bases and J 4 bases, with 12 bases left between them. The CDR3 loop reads CASSFPGRGYGYTF. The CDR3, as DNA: TGTGCCAGCAGCTTTCCGGGGCGCGGCTATGGCTACACCTTC. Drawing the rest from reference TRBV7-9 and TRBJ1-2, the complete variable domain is DTGVSQNPRHKITKRGQNVTFRCDPISEHNRLYWYRQTLGQGPEFLTYFQNEAQLEKSRLLSDRFSAERPKGSFSTLEIQRTEQGDSAMYLCASSFPGRGYGYTFGSGTRLTVV.

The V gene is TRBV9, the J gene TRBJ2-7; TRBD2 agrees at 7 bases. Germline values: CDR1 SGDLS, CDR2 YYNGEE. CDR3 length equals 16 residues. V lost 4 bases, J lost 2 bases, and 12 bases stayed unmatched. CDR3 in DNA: TGTGCCAGCAGCCCTATCGAGGGCGGGGGAACCTACGAGCAGTACTTC. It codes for CASSPIEGGGTYEQYF. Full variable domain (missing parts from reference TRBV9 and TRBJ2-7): DSGVTQTPKHLITATGQRVTLRCSPRSGDLSVYWYQQSLDQGLQFLIQYYNGEERAKGNILERFSAQQFPDLHSELNLSSLELGDSALYFCASSPIEGGGTYEQYFGPGTRLTVT.

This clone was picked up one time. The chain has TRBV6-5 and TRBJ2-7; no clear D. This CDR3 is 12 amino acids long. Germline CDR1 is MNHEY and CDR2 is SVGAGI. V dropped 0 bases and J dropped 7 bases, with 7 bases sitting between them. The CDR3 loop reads CASSYSGREQYF. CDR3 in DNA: TGTGCCAGCAGTTACTCGGGTAGGGAGCAGTACTTC.

This CDR3 is CASSLGYTGSGEKLFF. Written as DNA, the CDR3 is TGTGCCAGCAGCTTAGGATACACGGGGAGTGGCGAAAAACTGTTTTTT. The genes are TRBV11-2 and TRBJ1-4; no reliable D call. Germline CDR1 is SGHAT and CDR2 is FQNNGV. The CDR3 is 16 residues long. Between the trimmed V and J ends, which lost 1 base and 8 bases, there was a span of 17 bases.

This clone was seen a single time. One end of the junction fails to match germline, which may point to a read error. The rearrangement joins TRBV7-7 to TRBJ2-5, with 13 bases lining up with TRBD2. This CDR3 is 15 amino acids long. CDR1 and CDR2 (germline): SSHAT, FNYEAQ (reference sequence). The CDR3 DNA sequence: TGTGCTAGCAGCGGGACTAGCGGGAATAAAGAGACCCAGTACTTC. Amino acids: CASSGTSGNKETQYF. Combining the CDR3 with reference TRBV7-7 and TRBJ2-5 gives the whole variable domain GAGVSQSPRYKVTKRGQDVTLRCDPISSHATLYWYQQALGQGPEFLTYFNYEAQPDKSGLPSDRFSAERPEGSISTLTIQRTEQRDSAMYRCASSGTSGNKETQYFGPGTRLLVL.

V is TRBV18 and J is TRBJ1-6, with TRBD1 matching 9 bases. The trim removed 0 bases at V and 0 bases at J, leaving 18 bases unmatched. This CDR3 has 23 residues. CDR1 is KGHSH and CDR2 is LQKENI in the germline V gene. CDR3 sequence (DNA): TGTGCCAGCTCACCACCCGGGACAGGGTTTTATTCCGGCTCCCCCTCCTATAATTCACCCCTCCACTTT. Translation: CASSPPGTGFYSGSPSYNSPLHF. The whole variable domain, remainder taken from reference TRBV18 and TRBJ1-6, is NAGVMQNPRHLVRRRGQEARLRCSPMKGHSHVYWYRQLPEEGLKFMVYLQKENIIDESGMPKERFSAEFPKEGPSILRIQQVVRGDSAAYFCASSPPGTGFYSGSPSYNSPLHFGNGTRLTVT.

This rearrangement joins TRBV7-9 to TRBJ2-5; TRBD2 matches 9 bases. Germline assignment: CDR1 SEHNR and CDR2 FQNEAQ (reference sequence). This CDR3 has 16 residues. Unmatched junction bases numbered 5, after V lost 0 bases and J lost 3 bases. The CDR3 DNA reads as TGTGCCAGCAGCTTAGCGGAGCGGGGGGCCGAAGAGACCCAGTACTTC. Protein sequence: CASSLAERGAEETQYF.

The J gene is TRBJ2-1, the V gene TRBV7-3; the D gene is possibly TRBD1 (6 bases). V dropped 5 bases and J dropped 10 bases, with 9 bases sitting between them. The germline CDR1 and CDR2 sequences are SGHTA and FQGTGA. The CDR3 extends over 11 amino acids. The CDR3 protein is CASSLGHEQFF. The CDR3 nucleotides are TGTGCCAGCAGCCTGGGACACGAGCAGTTCTTC. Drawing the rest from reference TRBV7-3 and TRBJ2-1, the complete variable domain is GAGVSQTPSNKVTEKGKYVELRCDPISGHTALYWYRQSLGQGPEFLIYFQGTGAADDSGLPNDRFFAVRPEGSVSTLKIQRTERGDSAVYLCASSLGHEQFFGPGTRLTVL.

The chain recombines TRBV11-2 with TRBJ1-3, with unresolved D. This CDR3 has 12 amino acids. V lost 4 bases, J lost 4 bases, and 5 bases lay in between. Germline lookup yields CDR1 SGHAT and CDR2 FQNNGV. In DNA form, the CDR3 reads TGTGCCAGCAGCTCGGGAGGAAACACCATATATTTT. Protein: CASSSGGNTIYF.

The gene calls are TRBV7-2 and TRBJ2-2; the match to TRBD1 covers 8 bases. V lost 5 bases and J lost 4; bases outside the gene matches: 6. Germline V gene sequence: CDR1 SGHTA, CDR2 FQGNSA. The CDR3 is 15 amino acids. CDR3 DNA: TGTGCCAGCAGCCGGGGACAGGCGAGCACCGGGGAGCTGTTTTTT. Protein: CASSRGQASTGELFF.

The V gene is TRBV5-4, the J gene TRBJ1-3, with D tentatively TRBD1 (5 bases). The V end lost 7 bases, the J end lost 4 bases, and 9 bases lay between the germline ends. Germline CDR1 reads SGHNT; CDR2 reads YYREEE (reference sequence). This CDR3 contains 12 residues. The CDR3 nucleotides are TGTGCCAGCGGAAGACAGGGAAACACCATATATTTT. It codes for CASGRQGNTIYF.

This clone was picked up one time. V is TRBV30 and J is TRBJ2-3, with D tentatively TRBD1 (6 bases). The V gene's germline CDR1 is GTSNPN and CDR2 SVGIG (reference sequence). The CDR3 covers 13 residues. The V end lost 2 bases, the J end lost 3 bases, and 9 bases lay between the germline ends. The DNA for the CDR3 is TGTGCCTGGAGTAAAACAGGGACAGATACGCAGTATTTT. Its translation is CAWSKTGTDTQYF.

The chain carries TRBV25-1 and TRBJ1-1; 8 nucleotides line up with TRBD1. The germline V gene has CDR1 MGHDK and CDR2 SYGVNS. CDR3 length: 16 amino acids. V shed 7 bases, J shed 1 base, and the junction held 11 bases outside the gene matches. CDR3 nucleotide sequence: TGTGCCAGCACCCAAAGACAGGGGTCGGGGAACACTGAAGCTTTCTTT. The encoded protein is CASTQRQGSGNTEAFF.

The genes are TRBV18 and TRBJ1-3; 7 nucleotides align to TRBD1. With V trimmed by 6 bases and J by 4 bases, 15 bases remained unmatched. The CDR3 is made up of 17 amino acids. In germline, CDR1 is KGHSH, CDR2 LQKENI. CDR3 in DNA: TGTGCCAGCTCCCACACCCGGGACAGCCAACTCGGAAACACCATATATTTT. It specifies CASSHTRDSQLGNTIYF.

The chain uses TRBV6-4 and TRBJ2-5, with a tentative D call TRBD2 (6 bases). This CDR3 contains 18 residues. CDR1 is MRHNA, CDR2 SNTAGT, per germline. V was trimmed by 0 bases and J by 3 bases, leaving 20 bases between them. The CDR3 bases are TGTGCCAGCAGTGACTCAGCTCGGGGGTCAACCGCCGAAGAGACCCAGTACTTC. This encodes CASSDSARGSTAEETQYF.

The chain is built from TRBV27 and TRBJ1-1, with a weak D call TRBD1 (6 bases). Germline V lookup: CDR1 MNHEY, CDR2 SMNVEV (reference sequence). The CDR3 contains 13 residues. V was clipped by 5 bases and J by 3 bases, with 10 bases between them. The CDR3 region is CASSRTGYTEAFF. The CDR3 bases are TGTGCCAGCAGTCGAACAGGGTACACTGAAGCTTTCTTT.

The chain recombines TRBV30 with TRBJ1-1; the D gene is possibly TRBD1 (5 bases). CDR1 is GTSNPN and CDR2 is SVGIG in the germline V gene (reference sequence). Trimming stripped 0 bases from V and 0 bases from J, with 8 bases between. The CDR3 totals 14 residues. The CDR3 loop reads CAWSVDSMNTEAFF. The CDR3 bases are TGTGCCTGGAGTGTAGACAGCATGAACACTGAAGCTTTCTTT.

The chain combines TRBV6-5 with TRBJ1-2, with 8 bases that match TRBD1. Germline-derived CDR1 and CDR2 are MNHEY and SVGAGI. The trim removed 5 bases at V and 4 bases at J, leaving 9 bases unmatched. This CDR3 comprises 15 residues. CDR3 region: CASSTAGTGTYGYTF. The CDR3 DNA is TGTGCCAGCAGTACCGCGGGGACAGGTACCTATGGCTACACCTTC.

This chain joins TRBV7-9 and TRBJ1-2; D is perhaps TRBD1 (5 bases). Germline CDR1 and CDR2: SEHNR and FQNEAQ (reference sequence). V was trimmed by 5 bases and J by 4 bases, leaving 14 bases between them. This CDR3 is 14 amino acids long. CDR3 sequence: CASSLRGDSYGYTF. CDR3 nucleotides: TGTGCCAGCAGCCTTCGAGGAGACAGCTATGGCTACACCTTC.

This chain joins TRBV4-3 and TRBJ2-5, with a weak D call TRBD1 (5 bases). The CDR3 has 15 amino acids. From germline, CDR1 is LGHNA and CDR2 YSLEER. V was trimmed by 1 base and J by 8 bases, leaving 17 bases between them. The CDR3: CASSQVLGPERTQYF. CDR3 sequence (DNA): TGCGCCAGCAGCCAAGTTCTGGGGCCGGAGAGAACCCAGTACTTC.

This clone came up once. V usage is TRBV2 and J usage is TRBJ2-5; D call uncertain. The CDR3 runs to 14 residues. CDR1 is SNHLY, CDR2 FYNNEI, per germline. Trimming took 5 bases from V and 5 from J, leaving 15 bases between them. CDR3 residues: CASSPMGSPETQYF. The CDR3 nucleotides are TGTGCCAGCAGTCCAATGGGGTCTCCGGAGACCCAGTACTTC.

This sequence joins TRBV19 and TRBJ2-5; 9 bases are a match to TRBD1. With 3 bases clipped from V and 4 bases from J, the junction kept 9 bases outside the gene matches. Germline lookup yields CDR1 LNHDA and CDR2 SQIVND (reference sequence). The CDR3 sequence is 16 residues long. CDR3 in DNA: TGTGCCAGTAGTATGCAAAACAGGGGGCGGACAGAGACCCAGTACTTC. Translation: CASSMQNRGRTETQYF. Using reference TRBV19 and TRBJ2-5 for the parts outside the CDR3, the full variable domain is DGGITQSPKYLFRKEGQNVTLSCEQNLNHDAMYWYRQDPGQGLRLIYYSQIVNDFQKGDIAEGYSVSREKKESFPLTVTSAQKNPTAFYLCASSMQNRGRTETQYFGPGTRLLVL.